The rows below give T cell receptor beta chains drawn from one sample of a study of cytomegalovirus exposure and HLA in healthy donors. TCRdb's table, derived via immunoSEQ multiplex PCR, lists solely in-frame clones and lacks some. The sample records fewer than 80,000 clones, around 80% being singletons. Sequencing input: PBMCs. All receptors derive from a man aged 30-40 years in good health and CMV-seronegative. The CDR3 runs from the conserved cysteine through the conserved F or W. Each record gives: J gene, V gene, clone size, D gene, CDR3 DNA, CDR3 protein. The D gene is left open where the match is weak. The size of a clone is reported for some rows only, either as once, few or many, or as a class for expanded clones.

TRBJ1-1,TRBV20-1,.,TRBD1,TGCAGTGCTACCGGGACAGGGGCGGCTTTCTTT,CSATGTGAAFF
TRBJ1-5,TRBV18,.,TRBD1,TGTGCCAGCTCACCACCGGGGGGACAGCAGCCCCAGCATTTT,CASSPPGGQQPQHF
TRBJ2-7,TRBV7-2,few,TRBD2,TGTGCCAGCAGCCCTCGACTAGCGGGAGTCTACGAGCAGTACTTC,CASSPRLAGVYEQYF
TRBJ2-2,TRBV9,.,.,TGTGCCAGCAGCGTAGACTATAACACCGGGGAGCTGTTTTTT,CASSVDYNTGELFF
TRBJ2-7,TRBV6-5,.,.,TGTGCCAGCAGTTACGCCCAGGGCGGCGAGCAGTACTTC,CASSYAQGGEQYF
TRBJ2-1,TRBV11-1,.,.,TGTGCCAGCACGCCGGGAGAGGGTCCGGATGAGCAGTTCTTC,CASTPGEGPDEQFF
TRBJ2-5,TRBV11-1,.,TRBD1,TGTGCCAGCAGACGAGGAACAGGGGAGATCTCGGAGACCCAGTACTTC,CASRRGTGEISETQYF
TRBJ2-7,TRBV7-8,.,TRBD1,TGTGCCAGCAGCTCCGGACAGGTCTACGAGCAGTACTTC,CASSSGQVYEQYF
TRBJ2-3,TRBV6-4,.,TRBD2,TGTGCCAGCAGTGAAGAGCGGGGGGGCACAGATACGCAGTATTTT,CASSEERGGTDTQYF
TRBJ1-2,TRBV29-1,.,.,TGCAGCGTTGAAGATCTGCAAGAGAAGTATGGCTACACCTTC,CSVEDLQEKYGYTF
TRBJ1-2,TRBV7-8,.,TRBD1,TGTGCCAGCAGCTTGTATCCTCCCCAGGGGGCCTATGGCTACACCTTC,CASSLYPPQGAYGYTF
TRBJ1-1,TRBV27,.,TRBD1,TGTGCCAGCAGATCCTATGGAGGGACAGTGAACACTGAAGCTTTCTTT,CASRSYGGTVNTEAFF
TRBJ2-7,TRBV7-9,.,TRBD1,TGTGCCAGCAGCAATACACCGACAGGGTCCTACGAGCAGTACTTC,CASSNTPTGSYEQYF